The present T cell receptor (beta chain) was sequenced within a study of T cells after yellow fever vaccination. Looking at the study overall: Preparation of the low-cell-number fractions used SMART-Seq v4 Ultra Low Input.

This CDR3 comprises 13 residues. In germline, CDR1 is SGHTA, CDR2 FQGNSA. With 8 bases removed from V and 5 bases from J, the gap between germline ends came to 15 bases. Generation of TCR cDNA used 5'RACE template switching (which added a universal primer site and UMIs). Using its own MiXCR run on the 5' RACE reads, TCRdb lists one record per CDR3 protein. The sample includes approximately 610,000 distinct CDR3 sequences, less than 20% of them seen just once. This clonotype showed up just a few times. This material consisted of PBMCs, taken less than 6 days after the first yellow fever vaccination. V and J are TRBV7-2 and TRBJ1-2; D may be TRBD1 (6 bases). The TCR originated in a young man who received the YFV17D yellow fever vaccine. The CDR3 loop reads CASAIDRQYGYTF. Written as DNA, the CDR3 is TGTGCCAGCGCGATCGACAGGCAGTATGGCTACACCTTC.